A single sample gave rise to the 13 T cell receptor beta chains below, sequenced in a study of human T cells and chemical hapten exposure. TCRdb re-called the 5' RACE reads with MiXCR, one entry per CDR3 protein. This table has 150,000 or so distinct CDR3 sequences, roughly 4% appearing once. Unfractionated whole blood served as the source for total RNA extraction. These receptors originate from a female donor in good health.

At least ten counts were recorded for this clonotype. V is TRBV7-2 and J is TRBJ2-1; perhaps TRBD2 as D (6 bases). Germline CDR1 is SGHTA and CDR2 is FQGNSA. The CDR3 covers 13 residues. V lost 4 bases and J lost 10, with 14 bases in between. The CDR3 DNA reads TGTGCCAGCAGCTCCTATGGGAGGTGGGAGCAGTTCTTC. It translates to CASSSYGRWEQFF. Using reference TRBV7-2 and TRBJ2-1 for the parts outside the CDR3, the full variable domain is GAGVSQSPSNKVTEKGKDVELRCDPISGHTALYWYRQSLGQGLEFLIYFQGNSAPDKSGLPSDRFSAERTGGSVSTLTIQRTQQEDSAVYLCASSSYGRWEQFFGPGTRLTVL.

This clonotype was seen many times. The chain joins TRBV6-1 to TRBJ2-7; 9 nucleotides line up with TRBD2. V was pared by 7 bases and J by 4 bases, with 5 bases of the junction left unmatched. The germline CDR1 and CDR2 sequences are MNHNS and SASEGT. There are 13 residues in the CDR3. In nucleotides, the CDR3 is TGTGCCAGCATGTTAGCGGGGGAATACGAGCAGTACTTC. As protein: CASMLAGEYEQYF.

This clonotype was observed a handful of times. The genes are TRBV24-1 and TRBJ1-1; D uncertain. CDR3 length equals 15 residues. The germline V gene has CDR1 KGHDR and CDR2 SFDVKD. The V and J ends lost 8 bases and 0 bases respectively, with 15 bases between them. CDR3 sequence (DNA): TGTGCCACCACCCAAGACTCTATTATGAACACTGAAGCTTTCTTT. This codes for CATTQDSIMNTEAFF.

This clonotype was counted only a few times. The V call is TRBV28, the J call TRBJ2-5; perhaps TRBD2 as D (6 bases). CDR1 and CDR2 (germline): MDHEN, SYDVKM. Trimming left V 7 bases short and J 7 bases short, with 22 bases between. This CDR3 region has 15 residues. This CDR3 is CASTKPGLPKSTQYF. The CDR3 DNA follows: TGTGCCAGCACCAAGCCGGGACTGCCGAAATCGACCCAGTACTTC.

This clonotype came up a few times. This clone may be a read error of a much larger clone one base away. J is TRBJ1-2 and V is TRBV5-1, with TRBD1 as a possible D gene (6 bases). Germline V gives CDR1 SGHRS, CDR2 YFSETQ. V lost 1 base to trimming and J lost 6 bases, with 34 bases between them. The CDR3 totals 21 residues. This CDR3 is CASSLSPPGFGTTGRNDGYTF. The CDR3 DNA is TGCGCCAGCAGCTTGTCACCCCCTGGCTTTGGAACAACAGGGAGGAACGATGGCTACACCTTC.

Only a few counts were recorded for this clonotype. Here the CDR3 DNA reads TGTGCCATCAGTGCTGGGAACGAAGCAGATACGCAGTATTTT. It is translated as CAISAGNEADTQYF. The V call is TRBV10-3, the J call TRBJ2-3; D unclear. Per germline, CDR1 ENHRY and CDR2 SYGVKD. V was pared by 4 bases and J by 4 bases, with 12 bases between. CDR3 length: 14 residues.

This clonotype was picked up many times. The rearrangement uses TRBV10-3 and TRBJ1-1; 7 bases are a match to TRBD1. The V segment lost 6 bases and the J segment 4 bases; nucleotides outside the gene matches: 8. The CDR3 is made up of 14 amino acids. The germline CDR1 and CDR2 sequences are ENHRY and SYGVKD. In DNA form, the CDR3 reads TGTGCCATCAGGAAAGACAGGGAACGCACTGAAGCTTTCTTT. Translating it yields CAIRKDRERTEAFF.

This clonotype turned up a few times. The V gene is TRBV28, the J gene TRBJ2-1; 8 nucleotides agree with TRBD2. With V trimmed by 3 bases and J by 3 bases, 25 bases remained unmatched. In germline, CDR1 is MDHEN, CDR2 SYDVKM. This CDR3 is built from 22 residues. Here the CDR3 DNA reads TGTGCCAGCAGTTTGGGGTTGTTGACCCCCGTACTAGCGGACCCGAGCTACAATGAGCAGTTCTTC. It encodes CASSLGLLTPVLADPSYNEQFF.

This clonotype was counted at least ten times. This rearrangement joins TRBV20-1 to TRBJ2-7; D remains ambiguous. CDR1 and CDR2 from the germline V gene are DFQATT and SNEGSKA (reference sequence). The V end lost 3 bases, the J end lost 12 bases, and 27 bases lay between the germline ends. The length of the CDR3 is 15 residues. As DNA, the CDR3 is TGCAGTGCTAGTACCCAACCTCATACAAGGGCCCCTTGGTACTTC. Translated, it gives CSASTQPHTRAPWYF.

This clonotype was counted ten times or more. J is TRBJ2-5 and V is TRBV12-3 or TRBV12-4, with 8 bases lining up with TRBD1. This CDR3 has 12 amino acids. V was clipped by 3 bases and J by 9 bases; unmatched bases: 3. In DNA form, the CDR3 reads TGTGCCAGCAGTTTCCGGGACAGGTCCCAGTACTTC. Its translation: CASSFRDRSQYF.

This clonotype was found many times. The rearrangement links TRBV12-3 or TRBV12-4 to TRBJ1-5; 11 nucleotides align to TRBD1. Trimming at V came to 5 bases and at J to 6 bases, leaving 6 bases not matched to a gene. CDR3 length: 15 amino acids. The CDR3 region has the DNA TGTGCCAGCAGTCTCGGGACAGGGGGGCCTCAGCCCCAGCATTTT. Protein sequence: CASSLGTGGPQPQHF.

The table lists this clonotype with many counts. CDR3 sequence (DNA): TGTGCCAGCAGTCGACTAGCGGGGGGCTACAATGAGCAGTTCTTC. This encodes CASSRLAGGYNEQFF. The rearrangement joins TRBV6-2 or TRBV6-3 to TRBJ2-1, with TRBD2 matching 13 bases. Germline-derived CDR1 and CDR2 are MNHEY and SVGEGT. The trim removed 5 bases at V and 3 bases at J, leaving 1 base unmatched. The CDR3 runs to 15 residues.

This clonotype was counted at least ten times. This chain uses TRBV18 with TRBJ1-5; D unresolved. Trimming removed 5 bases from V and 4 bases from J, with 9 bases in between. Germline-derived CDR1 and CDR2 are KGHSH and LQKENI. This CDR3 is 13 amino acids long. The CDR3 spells CASSEQLNQPQHF. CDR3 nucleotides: TGTGCCAGCTCAGAACAGTTGAATCAGCCCCAGCATTTT.